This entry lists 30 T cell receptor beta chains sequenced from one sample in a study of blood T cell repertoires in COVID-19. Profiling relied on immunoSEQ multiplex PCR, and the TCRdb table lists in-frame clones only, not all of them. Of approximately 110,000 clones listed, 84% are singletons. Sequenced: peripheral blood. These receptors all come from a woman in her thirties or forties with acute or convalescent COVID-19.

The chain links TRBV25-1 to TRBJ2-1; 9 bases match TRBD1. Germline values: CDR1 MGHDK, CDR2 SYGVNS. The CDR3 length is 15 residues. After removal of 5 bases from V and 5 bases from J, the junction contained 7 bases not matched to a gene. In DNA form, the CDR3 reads TGTGCCAGCAGTTATTACAGGGGGCAAAACAATGAGCAGTTCTTC. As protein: CASSYYRGQNNEQFF.

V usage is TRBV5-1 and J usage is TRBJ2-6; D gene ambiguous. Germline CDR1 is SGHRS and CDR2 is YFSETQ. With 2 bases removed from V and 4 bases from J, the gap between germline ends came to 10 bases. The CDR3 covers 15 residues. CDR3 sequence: CASSFYRGGANVLTF. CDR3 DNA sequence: TGCGCCAGCAGCTTCTATCGAGGAGGGGCCAACGTCCTGACTTTC. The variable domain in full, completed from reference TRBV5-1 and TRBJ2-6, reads KAGVTQTPRYLIKTRGQQVTLSCSPISGHRSVSWYQQTPGQGLQFLFEYFSETQRNKGNFPGRFSGRQFSNSRSEMNVSTLELGDSALYLCASSFYRGGANVLTFGAGSRLTVL.

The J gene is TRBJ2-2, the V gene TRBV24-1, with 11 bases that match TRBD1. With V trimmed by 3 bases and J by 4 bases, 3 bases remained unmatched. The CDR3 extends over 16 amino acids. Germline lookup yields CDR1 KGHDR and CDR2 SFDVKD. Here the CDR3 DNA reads TGTGCCACCAGTGATCCCGGGACAGGGGGCACCGGGGAGCTGTTTTTT. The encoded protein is CATSDPGTGGTGELFF.

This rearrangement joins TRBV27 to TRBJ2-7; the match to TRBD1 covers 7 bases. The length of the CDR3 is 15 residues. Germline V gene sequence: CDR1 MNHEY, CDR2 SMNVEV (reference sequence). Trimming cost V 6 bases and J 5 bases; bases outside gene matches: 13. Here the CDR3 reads CASSLNPGQKHEQYF. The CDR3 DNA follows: TGTGCCAGCAGCTTGAATCCGGGACAGAAACACGAGCAGTACTTC.

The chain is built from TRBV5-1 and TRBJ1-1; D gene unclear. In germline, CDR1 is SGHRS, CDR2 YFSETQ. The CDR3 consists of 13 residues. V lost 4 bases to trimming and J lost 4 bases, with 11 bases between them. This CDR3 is CASSPGLGTEAFF. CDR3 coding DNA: TGCGCCAGCAGCCCCGGACTAGGCACTGAAGCTTTCTTT.

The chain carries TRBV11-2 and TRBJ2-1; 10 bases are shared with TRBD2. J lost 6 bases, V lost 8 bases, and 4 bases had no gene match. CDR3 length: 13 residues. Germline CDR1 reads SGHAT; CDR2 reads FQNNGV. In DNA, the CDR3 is TGTGCCAGCGTGGTAGCGGGGGGCAATGAGCAGTTCTTC. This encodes CASVVAGGNEQFF.

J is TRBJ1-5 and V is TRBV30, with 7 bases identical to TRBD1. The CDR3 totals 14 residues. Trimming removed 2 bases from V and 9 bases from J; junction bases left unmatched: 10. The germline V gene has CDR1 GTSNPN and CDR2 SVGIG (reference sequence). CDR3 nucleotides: TGTGCCTGGAGTCCGCGGACAGGTATAGGGCCCCAGCATTTT. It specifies CAWSPRTGIGPQHF. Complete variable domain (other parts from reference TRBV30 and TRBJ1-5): SQTIHQWPATLVQPVGSPLSLECTVEGTSNPNLYWYRQAAGRGLQLLFYSVGIGQISSEVPQNLSASRPQDRQFILSSKKLLLSDSGFYLCAWSPRTGIGPQHFGDGTRLSIL.

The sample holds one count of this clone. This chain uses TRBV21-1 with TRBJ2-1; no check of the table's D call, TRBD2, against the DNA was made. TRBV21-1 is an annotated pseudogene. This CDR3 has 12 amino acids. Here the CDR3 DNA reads TGTGCCAGCAGCAAAGTGGAGGTTTTTCAGTTCTTC. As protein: CASSKVEVFQFF.

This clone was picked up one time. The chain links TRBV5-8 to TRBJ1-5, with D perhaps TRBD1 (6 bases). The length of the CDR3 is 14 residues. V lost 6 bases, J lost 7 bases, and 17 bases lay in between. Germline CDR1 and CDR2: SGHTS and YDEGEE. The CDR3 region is CASKRGGAGQPQHF. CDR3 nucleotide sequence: TGTGCCAGCAAAAGGGGGGGCGCAGGGCAGCCCCAGCATTTT.

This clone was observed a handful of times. In nucleotides, the CDR3 is TGCGCCAGCAGCAAAGGACAGGGGCTAATGAACACTGAAGCTTTCTTT. Its protein product is CASSKGQGLMNTEAFF. The chain employs TRBV4-1 and TRBJ1-1, with 9 bases lining up with TRBD1. Germline loops: CDR1 MGHRA, CDR2 YSYEKL. The CDR3 consists of 16 residues. V shed 5 bases and J 0 bases; nucleotides not matched to a gene: 7.

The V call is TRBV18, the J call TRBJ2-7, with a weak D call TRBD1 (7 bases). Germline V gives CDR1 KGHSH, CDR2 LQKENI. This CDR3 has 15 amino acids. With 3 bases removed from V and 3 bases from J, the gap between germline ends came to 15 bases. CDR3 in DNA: TGTGCCAGCTCACCTGGGCGGGGACAGAACTACGAGCAGTACTTC. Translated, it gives CASSPGRGQNYEQYF.

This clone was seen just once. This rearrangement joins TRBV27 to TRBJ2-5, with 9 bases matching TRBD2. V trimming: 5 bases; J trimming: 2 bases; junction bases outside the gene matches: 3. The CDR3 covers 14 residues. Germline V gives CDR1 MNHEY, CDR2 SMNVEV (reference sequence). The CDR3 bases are TGTGCCAGCAGTCAGACTAGCGGACAAGAGACCCAGTACTTC. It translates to CASSQTSGQETQYF.

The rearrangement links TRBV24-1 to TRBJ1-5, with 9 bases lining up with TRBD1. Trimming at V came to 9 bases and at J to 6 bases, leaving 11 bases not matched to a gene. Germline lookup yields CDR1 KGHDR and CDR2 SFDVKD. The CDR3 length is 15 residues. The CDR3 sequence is CATQIRDRDGQPQHF. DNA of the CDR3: TGTGCCACCCAGATACGGGACAGGGATGGTCAGCCCCAGCATTTT.

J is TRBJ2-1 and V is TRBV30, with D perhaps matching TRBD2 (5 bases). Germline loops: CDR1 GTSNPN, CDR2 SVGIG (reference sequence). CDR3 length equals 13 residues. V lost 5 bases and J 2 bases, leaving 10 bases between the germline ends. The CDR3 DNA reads TGTGCCTGGGAAACCGGGGCCTACAATGAGCAGTTCTTC. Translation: CAWETGAYNEQFF.

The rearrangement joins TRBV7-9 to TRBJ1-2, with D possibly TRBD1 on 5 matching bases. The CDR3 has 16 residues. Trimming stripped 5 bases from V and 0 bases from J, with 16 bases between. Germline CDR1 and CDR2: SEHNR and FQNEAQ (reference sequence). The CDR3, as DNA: TGTGCCAGCAGCCGGAGCCTGACAGATACTAACTATGGCTACACCTTC. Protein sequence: CASSRSLTDTNYGYTF.

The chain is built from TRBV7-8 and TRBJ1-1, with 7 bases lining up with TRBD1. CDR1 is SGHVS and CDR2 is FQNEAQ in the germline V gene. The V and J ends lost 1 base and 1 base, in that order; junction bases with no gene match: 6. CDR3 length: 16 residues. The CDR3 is CASSLGGQLPNTEAFF. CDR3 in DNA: TGTGCCAGCAGCTTAGGGGGACAGTTACCGAACACTGAAGCTTTCTTT.

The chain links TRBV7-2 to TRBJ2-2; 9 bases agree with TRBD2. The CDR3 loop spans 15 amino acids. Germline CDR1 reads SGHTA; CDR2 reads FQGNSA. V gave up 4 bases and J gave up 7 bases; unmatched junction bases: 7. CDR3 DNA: TGTGCCAGCAGCTCACGGCGGGGGGGCTTCGGGGAGCTGTTTTTT. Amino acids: CASSSRRGGFGELFF. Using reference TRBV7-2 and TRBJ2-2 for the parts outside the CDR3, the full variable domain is GAGVSQSPSNKVTEKGKDVELRCDPISGHTALYWYRQSLGQGLEFLIYFQGNSAPDKSGLPSDRFSAERTGGSVSTLTIQRTQQEDSAVYLCASSSRRGGFGELFFGEGSRLTVL.

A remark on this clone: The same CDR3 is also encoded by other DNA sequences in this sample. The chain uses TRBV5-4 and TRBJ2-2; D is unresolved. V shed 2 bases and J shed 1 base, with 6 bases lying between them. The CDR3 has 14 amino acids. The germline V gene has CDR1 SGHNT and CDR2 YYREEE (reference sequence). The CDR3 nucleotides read TGTGCCAGCAGCTTAACCGGGAACACCGGGGAGCTGTTTTTT. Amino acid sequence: CASSLTGNTGELFF.

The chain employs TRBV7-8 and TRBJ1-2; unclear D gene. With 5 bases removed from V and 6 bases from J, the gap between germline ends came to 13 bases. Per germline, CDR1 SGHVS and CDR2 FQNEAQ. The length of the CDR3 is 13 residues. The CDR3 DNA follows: TGTGCCAGCAGCCCGACGGTGGAGGATGGCTACACCTTC. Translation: CASSPTVEDGYTF.

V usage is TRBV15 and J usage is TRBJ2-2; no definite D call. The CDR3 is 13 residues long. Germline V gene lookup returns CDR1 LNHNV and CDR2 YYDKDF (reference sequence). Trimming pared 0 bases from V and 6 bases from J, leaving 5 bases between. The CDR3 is CATSRDLAGELFF. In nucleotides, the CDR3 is TGTGCCACCAGCAGAGATTTAGCCGGGGAGCTGTTTTTT.

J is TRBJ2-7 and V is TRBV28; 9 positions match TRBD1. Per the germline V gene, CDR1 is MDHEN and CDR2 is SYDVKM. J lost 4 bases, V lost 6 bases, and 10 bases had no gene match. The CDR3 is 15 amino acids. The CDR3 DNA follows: TGTGCCAGCAGACCACGGGGACAGGGAAAGTACGAGCAGTACTTC. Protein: CASRPRGQGKYEQYF.

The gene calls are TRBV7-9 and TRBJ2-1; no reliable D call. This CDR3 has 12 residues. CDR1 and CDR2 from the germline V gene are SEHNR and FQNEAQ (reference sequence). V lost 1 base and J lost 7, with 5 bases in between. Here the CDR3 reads CASSLGENEQFF. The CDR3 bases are TGTGCCAGCAGCTTAGGTGAGAATGAGCAGTTCTTC. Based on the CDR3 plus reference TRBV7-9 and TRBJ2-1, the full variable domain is DTGVSQNPRHKITKRGQNVTFRCDPISEHNRLYWYRQTLGQGPEFLTYFQNEAQLEKSRLLSDRFSAERPKGSFSTLEIQRTEQGDSAMYLCASSLGENEQFFGPGTRLTVL.

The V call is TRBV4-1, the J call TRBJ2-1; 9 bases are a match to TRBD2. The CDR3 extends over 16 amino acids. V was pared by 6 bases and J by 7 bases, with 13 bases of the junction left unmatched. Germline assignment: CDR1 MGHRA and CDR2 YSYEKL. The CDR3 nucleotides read TGCGCCAGCAGTCCCGCTGGGCTAGCGGGGAATAATGAGCAGTTCTTC. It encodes CASSPAGLAGNNEQFF.

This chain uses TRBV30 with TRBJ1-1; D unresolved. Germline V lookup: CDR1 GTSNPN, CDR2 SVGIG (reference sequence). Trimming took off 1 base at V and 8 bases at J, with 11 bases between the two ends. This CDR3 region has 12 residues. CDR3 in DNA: TGTGCCTGGAGTGAGAAGAAAGCCGAAGCTTTCTTT. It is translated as CAWSEKKAEAFF.

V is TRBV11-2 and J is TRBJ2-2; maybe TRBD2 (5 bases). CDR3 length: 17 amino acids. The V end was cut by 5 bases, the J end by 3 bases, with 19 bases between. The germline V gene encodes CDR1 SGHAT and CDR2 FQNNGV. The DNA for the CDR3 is TGTGCCAGCAGCCGCCGAACGGGATCGATCGACACCGGGGAGCTGTTTTTT. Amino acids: CASSRRTGSIDTGELFF.

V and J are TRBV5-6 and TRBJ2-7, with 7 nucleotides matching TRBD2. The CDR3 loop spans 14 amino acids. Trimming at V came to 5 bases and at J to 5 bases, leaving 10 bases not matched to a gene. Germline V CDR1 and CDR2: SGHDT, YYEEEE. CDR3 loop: CASSSTGTNHEQYF. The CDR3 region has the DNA TGTGCCAGCAGTTCAACCGGGACTAACCACGAGCAGTACTTC.

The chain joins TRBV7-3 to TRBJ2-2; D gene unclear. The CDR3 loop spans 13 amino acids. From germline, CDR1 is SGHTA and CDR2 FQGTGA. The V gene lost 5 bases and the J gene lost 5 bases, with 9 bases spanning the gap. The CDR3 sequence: CASSPGRTGELFF. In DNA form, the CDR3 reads TGTGCCAGCAGCCCCGGTCGGACCGGGGAGCTGTTTTTT.

CDR3: CASSLWGTYEQYF. CDR3 DNA: TGTGCCAGCAGTTTATGGGGGACTTACGAGCAGTACTTC. The chain recombines TRBV12-3 or TRBV12-4 with TRBJ2-7; D may be TRBD2 (6 bases). This CDR3 spans 13 amino acids. V was cut by 2 bases and J by 4 bases, with 9 bases left in between.

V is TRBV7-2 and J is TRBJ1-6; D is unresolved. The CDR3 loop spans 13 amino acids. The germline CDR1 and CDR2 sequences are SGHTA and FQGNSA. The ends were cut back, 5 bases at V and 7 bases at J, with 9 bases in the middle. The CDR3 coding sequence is TGTGCCAGCAGCCCGCAGATGAATTCACCCCTCCACTTT. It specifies CASSPQMNSPLHF.

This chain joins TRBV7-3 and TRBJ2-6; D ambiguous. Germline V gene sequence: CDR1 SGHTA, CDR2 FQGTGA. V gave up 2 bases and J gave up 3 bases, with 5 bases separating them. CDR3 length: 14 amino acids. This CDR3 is CASSLVGGANVLTF. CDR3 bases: TGTGCCAGCAGCTTAGTCGGTGGGGCCAACGTCCTGACTTTC. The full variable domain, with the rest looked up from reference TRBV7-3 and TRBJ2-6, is GAGVSQTPSNKVTEKGKYVELRCDPISGHTALYWYRQSLGQGPEFLIYFQGTGAADDSGLPNDRFFAVRPEGSVSTLKIQRTERGDSAVYLCASSLVGGANVLTFGAGSRLTVL.